Listed below are T cell receptor beta chains from one sample, sequenced in a study of blood T cell repertoires in COVID-19. The data were produced by immunoSEQ multiplex PCR, yet TCRdb's version contains in-frame clones alone and is incomplete. The top ten hold 10% to 15% of the sample, which has around 480,000 clones, around 88% seen once. Sequenced: peripheral blood. The source is a woman in her forties or fifties with COVID-19, enrolled during active disease. Both conserved end residues are part of each CDR3. The D gene is left open where the match is weak. Some rows have no size entry. The others give once, few or many, or a class for an expanded clone.

V	J	length	D	size	CDR3	DNA
TRBV7-2	TRBJ2-1	16	TRBD2	-	CASSQAGGRSYNEQFF	TGTGCCAGCAGCCAAGCGGGGGGGAGGTCCTACAATGAGCAGTTCTTC
TRBV18	TRBJ1-1	13	-	-	CASSQQANTEAFF	TGTGCCAGCTCACAACAGGCCAACACTGAAGCTTTCTTT
TRBV5-5	TRBJ2-2	17	TRBD2	-	CASSLGLAGGIGGELFF	TGTGCCAGCAGCTTGGGGCTAGCGGGGGGAATCGGCGGGGAGCTGTTTTTT
TRBV29-1	TRBJ2-1	12	TRBD2	-	CSGGLADNEQFF	TGCAGCGGGGGACTAGCGGACAATGAGCAGTTCTTC
TRBV28	TRBJ2-7	12	-	-	CASGRPGLEQYF	TGTGCCAGCGGCCGACCAGGGCTCGAGCAGTACTTC
TRBV4-2	TRBJ1-6	15	-	-	CASSFIPTDNSPLHF	TGTGCCAGCAGCTTCATCCCGACAGATAATTCACCCCTCCACTTT
TRBV12-3/TRBV12-4	TRBJ2-7	11	-	-	CASSSFYEQYF	TGTGCCAGCAGTTCCTTCTACGAGCAGTACTTC
TRBV5-4	TRBJ2-5	14	-	-	CASSRPGAQETQYF	TGTGCCAGCAGCCGGCCGGGAGCGCAAGAGACCCAGTACTTC
TRBV4-2	TRBJ2-2	17	TRBD2	once	CASSQEPSGGYAGELFF	TGTGCCAGCAGCCAAGAACCTAGCGGGGGCTACGCCGGGGAGCTGTTTTTT
TRBV7-2	TRBJ1-2	11	-	once	CASTSREGYTF	TGTGCCAGCACCTCCCGGGAGGGCTACACCTTC
TRBV27	TRBJ2-2	13	-	-	CASSLVNTGELFF	TGTGCCAGCAGTCTCGTTAACACCGGGGAGCTGTTTTTT
TRBV11-2	TRBJ2-1	14	-	-	CASSQHTSYNEQFF	TGTGCCAGCAGCCAACATACTAGTTACAATGAGCAGTTCTTC
TRBV7-9	TRBJ1-1	12	-	-	CASSLQYTEAFF	TGTGCCAGCAGCTTACAGTACACTGAAGCTTTCTTT
TRBV7-8	TRBJ1-1	16	-	few	CASSFDTLVRDTEAFF	TGTGCCAGCAGCTTTGACACCCTGGTAAGAGACACTGAAGCTTTCTTT
TRBV18	TRBJ1-3	16	TRBD1	-	CASSPSGTGGRNTIYF	TGTGCCAGCTCACCGAGCGGGACAGGGGGCCGAAACACCATATATTTT
TRBV25-1	TRBJ1-1	12	TRBD1	-	CASRSTGVEAFF	TGTGCCAGCAGAAGTACAGGGGTAGAAGCTTTCTTT
TRBV4-1	TRBJ1-4	17	TRBD1	-	CASSQDPQGATNEKLFF	TGCGCCAGCAGCCAAGACCCCCAGGGGGCAACTAATGAAAAACTGTTTTTT
TRBV13	TRBJ1-5	13	-	-	CASSLGRGQPQHF	TGTGCCAGCAGCTTAGGCAGGGGTCAGCCCCAGCATTTT
TRBV28	TRBJ1-6	15	-	-	CASSLRSSYNSPLHF	TGTGCCAGCAGTCTTAGGAGCTCCTATAATTCACCCCTCCACTTT
TRBV9	TRBJ2-1	16	TRBD2	-	CASSPGAGGPYNEQFF	TGTGCCAGCAGCCCAGGGGCGGGGGGGCCCTACAATGAGCAGTTCTTC
TRBV5-1	TRBJ2-1	15	TRBD1	-	CASSPTGERYNEQFF	TGCGCCAGCAGCCCGACAGGGGAGAGATACAATGAGCAGTTCTTC
TRBV6-5	TRBJ1-3	13	-	-	CASSYSSRNTIYF	TGTGCCAGCAGTTACTCGAGTAGAAACACCATATATTTT